Below, one T cell receptor (beta chain) is given with its context. Its antigen is unidentified. This record belongs to a study of T-cell memory formation after mild COVID-19. Study as a whole: Most TCR clusters belonged to a single donor.

Study results and limitations: CM and EM subsets held most contracting CD4+ clones; EMRA held CD8+ ones.

MiXCR was run by TCRdb on the 5' RACE reads, yielding one entry per CDR3 protein. The sample shows fewer than 400,000 distinct CDR3 sequences, roughly 15% of them seen only once. This TCR was sampled from a man younger than 35 who had mild COVID-19 (a few samples of this study predate the infection). Cell type and time point are not known. Source material: PBMCs or a T cell subset sorted from them (not recorded which).

CDR3 region: CASSLVARSNYGYTF. CDR3 coding DNA: TGTGCCAGCAGCTTAGTCGCCAGGTCCAACTATGGCTACACCTTC. V gene TRBV7-9 combines with J gene TRBJ1-2; D call uncertain. Trimming pared 1 base from V and 2 bases from J, leaving 11 bases between. The CDR3 sequence is 15 residues long. The germline V gene encodes CDR1 SEHNR and CDR2 FQNEAQ (reference sequence).